This T cell receptor beta chain derives from a study of shared clonotypes between healthy human individuals. Study context: The study drew on a couple of women and a few men aged 18 to 49 as donors.

V dropped 2 bases and J dropped 3; count of bases not matched to a gene: 1. The CDR3 totals 16 residues. The germline CDR1 and CDR2 sequences are MDHEN and SYDVKM. Replicate PCRs for sorted subsets used around 200 ng DNA; this equaled tens of thousands of T cell genomes. The method was immunoSEQ multiplex PCR; TCRdb's version includes in-frame clones alone and lacks a portion of them. The sample carries 2 million to 2.5 million clones, approximately 93% recorded once. Donors included only healthy HIV-negative adults lacking recent acute infections or vaccinations. Concerning this clone: What it binds is unknown.

Overall study findings and caveats: The study generally estimated greater richness for naive than memory subsets.

The clonotype originates from a man between 18 and 35 years old in good health. Some clones in this sample may be carry-over from other donors' samples. Sequenced input: naive CD4+ T cells from PBMCs. Regarding subset: CD45RA+ positively selected. The V gene is TRBV28, the J gene TRBJ2-1; the match to TRBD2 covers 13 bases. CDR3 DNA: TGTGCCAGCAGTTTAGGACTAGCGGGAGTCTACAATGAGCAGTTCTTC. This codes for CASSLGLAGVYNEQFF.